Shown below are 23 T cell receptor beta chains from a single sample sequenced in a study of cytomegalovirus exposure and HLA in healthy donors. The PCR employed 60 Vbeta primers together with 13 Jbeta primers. Sequencing used immunoSEQ multiplex PCR; TCRdb keeps in-frame clones, though not all of them. The repertoire holds roughly 120,000 clones, with 65% to 80% as singletons. The sequenced sample consisted of PBMCs. The source is a man between 25 and 39 years old in good health and CMV-seropositive.

The V and J genes are TRBV5-6 and TRBJ2-3, with TRBD1 matching over 11 bases. The germline CDR1 and CDR2 sequences are SGHDT and YYEEEE. This CDR3 has 16 amino acids. V dropped 2 bases and J dropped 2; count of bases not matched to a gene: 4. The CDR3: CASSFGQGAFTDTQYF. CDR3 bases: TGTGCCAGCAGCTTTGGACAGGGGGCGTTCACAGATACGCAGTATTTT.

Only a few counts were recorded for this clone. The V call is TRBV6-6, the J call TRBJ1-1, with 7 bases that match TRBD1. The V gene's germline CDR1 is MNHNY and CDR2 SVGAGI (reference sequence). This CDR3 comprises 15 residues. V trimming: 5 bases; J trimming: 2 bases; junction bases outside the gene matches: 8. CDR3 in amino acids: CASSLQGGLNTEAFF. CDR3 nucleotide sequence: TGTGCCAGCAGTCTCCAGGGGGGACTTAACACTGAAGCTTTCTTT.

In its sample, this clone was seen many times. This chain links TRBV29-1 with TRBJ2-2, with D perhaps TRBD2 (7 bases). The CDR3 covers 16 residues. The germline CDR1 and CDR2 sequences are SQVTM and ANQGSEA. Between the trimmed V and J ends, which lost 8 bases and 0 bases, there was a span of 19 bases. The CDR3 here is CSPRRGGGANTGELFF. The CDR3 nucleotides read TGCAGCCCCAGGAGGGGCGGGGGCGCGAACACCGGGGAGCTGTTTTTT.

This chain joins TRBV6-6 and TRBJ1-1; D uncertain. Trimming took off 5 bases at V and 1 base at J, with 14 bases between the two ends. CDR1 and CDR2 (germline): MNHNY, SVGAGI (reference sequence). The CDR3 sequence is 15 residues long. This CDR3 reads CASSSSPWRNTEAFF. The CDR3 bases are TGTGCCAGCAGTAGTTCCCCTTGGAGGAACACTGAAGCTTTCTTT.

This chain uses TRBV19 with TRBJ1-4, with 9 nucleotides matching TRBD1. From germline, CDR1 is LNHDA and CDR2 SQIVND (reference sequence). This CDR3 comprises 16 residues. J gave up 2 bases and V 4 bases, and 5 bases lay outside the gene matches. Here the CDR3 DNA reads TGTGCCAGTAGTAAGGGGACAGGGACGACTAATGAAAAACTGTTTTTT. Its translation: CASSKGTGTTNEKLFF.

The J gene is TRBJ2-1, the V gene TRBV6-5, with 8 bases aligning to TRBD1. The CDR3 loop spans 13 amino acids. Germline assignment: CDR1 MNHEY and CDR2 SVGAGI. V trimming: 6 bases; J trimming: 8 bases; junction bases outside the gene matches: 6. The CDR3 reads CASRRQGNHEQFF. The CDR3 nucleotides read TGTGCCAGCAGACGACAGGGGAATCATGAGCAGTTCTTC.

The chain has TRBV9 and TRBJ1-2; unclear D gene. The CDR3 runs 13 residues. The V end lost 0 bases, the J end lost 5 bases, and 8 bases lay between the germline ends. The germline V gene encodes CDR1 SGDLS and CDR2 YYNGEE. This chain's CDR3 is CASSVEPEYGYTF. The DNA of the CDR3 is TGTGCCAGCAGCGTAGAACCAGAATATGGCTACACCTTC.

V and J are TRBV5-1 and TRBJ2-1, with D possibly TRBD1 on 6 matching bases. Deletions cut 5 bases from V and 4 bases from J, with 16 bases between. CDR3 length equals 15 residues. In germline, CDR1 is SGHRS, CDR2 YFSETQ. Written as DNA, the CDR3 is TGCGCCAGCAGGCTTTCGTCAGGGGTTTACAATGAGCAGTTCTTC. Its protein is CASRLSSGVYNEQFF.

This rearrangement joins TRBV25-1 to TRBJ2-7, with a weak D call TRBD1 (6 bases). Trimming removed 3 bases from V and 3 bases from J, with 12 bases in between. In germline, CDR1 is MGHDK, CDR2 SYGVNS. The CDR3 spans 14 residues. The CDR3 DNA follows: TGTGCCAGCAGTGATAAAACAGGGCGCTACGAGCAGTACTTC. As protein: CASSDKTGRYEQYF.

The V call is TRBV28, the J call TRBJ1-2; 12 bases agree with TRBD1. Germline V gene sequence: CDR1 MDHEN, CDR2 SYDVKM. There are 14 residues in the CDR3. V gave up 8 bases and J gave up 7 bases; unmatched junction bases: 8. The CDR3 loop reads CASGPGQGAGGYTF. The DNA of the CDR3 is TGTGCCAGCGGTCCGGGACAGGGGGCGGGTGGCTACACCTTC.

This chain connects TRBV5-4 to TRBJ2-5; TRBD1 matches 8 bases. J was trimmed by 5 bases and V by 5 bases; bases with no gene match: 8. The CDR3 has 14 residues. Germline CDR1 is SGHNT and CDR2 is YYREEE (reference sequence). The CDR3 bases are TGTGCCAGCAGTTGGGACAGGATGGGGGAGACCCAGTACTTC. Protein: CASSWDRMGETQYF.

This sequence joins TRBV5-6 and TRBJ2-7; perhaps TRBD2 as D (7 bases). Germline V gene sequence: CDR1 SGHDT, CDR2 YYEEEE. CDR3 length equals 13 residues. Trimming removed 2 bases at V and 5 bases at J, with 11 bases between. CDR3 sequence reads: CASSFRGAHEQYF. The CDR3 nucleotides read TGTGCCAGCAGCTTCCGGGGGGCACACGAGCAGTACTTC.

The rearrangement links TRBV6-5 to TRBJ1-2, with 10 bases lining up with TRBD1. This CDR3 comprises 15 residues. From germline, CDR1 is MNHEY and CDR2 SVGAGI. J gave up 4 bases and V 5 bases, and 7 bases lay outside the gene matches. The CDR3 loop is CASSPDRGASYGYTF. DNA of the CDR3: TGTGCCAGCAGTCCGGACAGGGGGGCCAGCTATGGCTACACCTTC.

In this sample, this clone turned up a few times. V is TRBV27 and J is TRBJ1-1; D is ambiguous. V lost 5 bases and J lost 6, with 10 bases in between. Germline loops: CDR1 MNHEY, CDR2 SMNVEV (reference sequence). The CDR3 totals 12 residues. The CDR3 reads CASSPGAAEAFF. In DNA form, the CDR3 reads TGTGCCAGCAGTCCCGGAGCGGCTGAAGCTTTCTTT.

This clone was seen only a few times. The chain carries TRBV4-1 and TRBJ2-5; 8 nucleotides match TRBD2. Germline-derived CDR1 and CDR2 are MGHRA and YSYEKL. V shed 5 bases and J 3 bases; nucleotides not matched to a gene: 5. The CDR3 has 14 amino acids. This CDR3 reads CASSITSGEETQYF. In DNA form, the CDR3 reads TGCGCCAGCAGCATAACTAGCGGAGAAGAGACCCAGTACTTC.

This sequence joins TRBV19 and TRBJ2-1, with 8 bases that match TRBD1. Germline CDR1 reads LNHDA; CDR2 reads SQIVND (reference sequence). After removal of 5 bases from V and 6 bases from J, the junction contained 12 bases not matched to a gene. The CDR3 is 16 amino acids. Here the CDR3 DNA reads TGTGCCAGTAGTTCCCAGGGGGCATCTCTACGCAATGAGCAGTTCTTC. Its translation: CASSSQGASLRNEQFF.

Of note for this clone: An end of the junction differs from the germline gene, which may be a read error. The chain combines TRBV5-4 with TRBJ1-6; possible D gene TRBD1, 5 bases. The CDR3 runs 14 residues. Germline CDR1 and CDR2: SGHNT and YYREEE (reference sequence). The chain's CDR3 is CASSQETVSSPLHF. As DNA, the CDR3 is TGCGCCAGCAGCCAGGAGACAGTTAGTTCACCCCTCCACTTT.

The chain combines TRBV6-8 with TRBJ1-3, with 11 bases lining up with TRBD1. The J segment lost 7 bases and the V segment lost 6 bases, leaving 8 bases of the junction unmatched. Germline lookup yields CDR1 MNHGY and CDR2 SAAAGT. The CDR3 is 15 amino acids. Written as DNA, the CDR3 is TGTGCCAGCAGCCTTCGGACAGGGGGCGGGAACACCATATATTTT. Amino acid sequence: CASSLRTGGGNTIYF.

In this sample, this clone turned up once. The V and J genes are TRBV7-9 and TRBJ2-7; D may be TRBD1 (5 bases). CDR3 length equals 16 residues. V was cut by 0 bases and J by 6 bases, with 18 bases left in between. The V gene's germline CDR1 is SEHNR and CDR2 FQNEAQ (reference sequence). CDR3 amino acids: CASSLAGRQGTSEQYF. The CDR3 DNA reads as TGTGCCAGCAGCTTAGCAGGGCGGCAGGGAACCTCCGAGCAGTACTTC.

The CDR3 region is CASSFTGTQGGYTF. CDR3 bases: TGCGCCAGCAGCTTCACCGGGACTCAGGGTGGCTACACCTTC. The V and J genes are TRBV5-1 and TRBJ1-2; a possible D gene is TRBD1 (5 bases). The germline gives CDR1 SGHRS, CDR2 YFSETQ. Trimming removed 2 bases at V and 7 bases at J, with 15 bases between. CDR3 length equals 14 residues.

The rearrangement joins TRBV18 to TRBJ1-6, with D tentatively TRBD1 (6 bases). The ends were cut back, 4 bases at V and 11 bases at J, with 18 bases in the middle. Per the germline V gene, CDR1 is KGHSH and CDR2 is LQKENI. CDR3 length equals 15 residues. CDR3 DNA sequence: TGTGCCAGCTCACGGGGGACATTATCGGAAGCACCCCTCCACTTT. It encodes CASSRGTLSEAPLHF. The entire variable domain, with the rest obtained from reference TRBV18 and TRBJ1-6, is as follows: NAGVMQNPRHLVRRRGQEARLRCSPMKGHSHVYWYRQLPEEGLKFMVYLQKENIIDESGMPKERFSAEFPKEGPSILRIQQVVRGDSAAYFCASSRGTLSEAPLHFGNGTRLTVT.

CDR3 coding DNA: TGTGCCAGCTCCCCCACGGACAGGGCAAACGAGCAGTACTTC. It yields the protein CASSPTDRANEQYF. This chain joins TRBV18 and TRBJ2-7; 8 bases are shared with TRBD1. CDR3 length equals 14 residues. Looked up from germline, CDR1 is KGHSH and CDR2 is LQKENI. With V trimmed by 6 bases and J by 5 bases, 9 bases remained unmatched.

This chain connects TRBV2 to TRBJ2-3, with a possible D match to TRBD1 (8 bases). The ends were cut back, 10 bases at V and 11 bases at J, with 16 bases in the middle. Germline V CDR1 and CDR2: SNHLY, FYNNEI. The CDR3 has 11 amino acids. In DNA form, the CDR3 reads TGTGCCACAGGGGGCGGGGGCATGCAGTATTTT. This translates into CATGGGGMQYF. The whole variable domain, filled in from reference TRBV2 and TRBJ2-3, reads EPEVTQTPSHQVTQMGQEVILRCVPISNHLYFYWYRQILGQKVEFLVSFYNNEISEKSEIFDDQFSVERPDGSNFTLKIRSTKLEDSAMYFCATGGGGMQYFGPGTRLTVL.